This T cell receptor (beta chain) was identified in a study of blood T cell repertoires in COVID-19. Study-wide background: COVID-19 samples collected from the United States, Italy and Spain covered acute and convalescent phases. T cells, B-cell-depleted T cells, or PBMCs provided the cDNA or gDNA that served as material.

The ends were cut back, 1 base at V and 8 bases at J, with 6 bases in the middle. The CDR3 covers 12 residues. Germline V gene lookup returns CDR1 LGHNT and CDR2 FRNRAP. The Seattle patients joined while their infection was active and were tracked longitudinally afterward. Original data processing: Estimation of nucleated cell counts was performed using reference gene primer amplification. Here immunoSEQ multiplex PCR was the method, and the copy in TCRdb shows in-frame clones only, minus some. That table furnishes V, J and clone size, whereas the DNA furnished D and trimming. The sample has roughly 380,000 clones, approximately 91% seen once.

This TCR derives from a woman between 35 and 50 years old with COVID-19, enrolled during active disease. The chain is built from TRBV12-5 and TRBJ2-1; no firm D call. Input material: peripheral blood. Here the CDR3 DNA reads TGTGCTAGTGGTTTGGGCGAGGATGAGCAGTTCTTC. It encodes CASGLGEDEQFF.